A selection of T cell receptor beta chains follows, all from one sample in a study of PD-1 blockade in classical Hodgkin lymphoma. Sequencing used immunoSEQ multiplex PCR; TCRdb keeps in-frame clones, though not all of them. The sample lists 100,000 or so clones, about nine tenths occurring once. The sequenced sample was peripheral blood mononuclear cells (PBMCs), obtained before the fourth cycle of nivolumab. The origin of the receptors is a human donor with classical Hodgkin lymphoma. Both conserved end residues are part of each CDR3. A D gene is named only where the DNA matches it firmly. The size of a clone is reported for some rows only, either as once, few or many, or as a class for expanded clones.

>-|-|TRBJ2-3|15|TRBV5-1
CASRGELAGTDTQYF
TGCGCCAGCAGAGGTGAACTAGCCGGCACAGATACGCAGTATTTT
>-|-|TRBJ1-1|13|TRBV6-4
CASSLTGNTEAFF
TGTGCCAGCAGCCTTACAGGGAATACTGAAGCTTTCTTT
>-|-|TRBJ2-7|15|TRBV27
CASSFRGFSSYEQYF
TGTGCCAGCAGTTTCCGGGGATTCAGCTCCTACGAGCAGTACTTC
>-|-|TRBJ1-1|13|TRBV30
CAWSVRLNTEAFF
TGTGCCTGGAGTGTTCGGTTGAACACTGAAGCTTTCTTT
>-|-|TRBJ1-1|19|TRBV14
CASSPFTVWGMSGNTEAFF
TGTGCCAGCAGCCCCTTTACTGTTTGGGGGATGAGTGGGAACACTGAAGCTTTCTTT
>-|-|TRBJ1-1|14|TRBV30
CAWSTGPMNTEAFF
TGTGCCTGGAGTACCGGTCCTATGAACACTGAAGCTTTCTTT
>-|few|TRBJ1-6|13|TRBV2
CASSPGLTSSLHF
TGTGCCAGCAGTCCCGGACTGACCTCAAGCCTCCACTTT
>-|-|TRBJ1-2|14|TRBV5-6
CASSLGDREYGYTF
TGTGCCAGCAGCTTGGGGGACCGGGAGTATGGCTACACCTTC
>-|-|TRBJ1-4|14|TRBV7-2
CASRPDRQNEKLFF
TGTGCCAGCAGACCCGACAGACAAAATGAAAAACTGTTTTTT
>TRBD2|-|TRBJ2-3|16|TRBV27
CASSLRAGRIFDTQYF
TGTGCCAGCAGTTTAAGAGCGGGGAGAATTTTTGATACGCAGTATTTT